This T cell receptor beta chain stems from a study of beta chain features in type 1 diabetes. Turning to the study itself: Age, gender and cell yields were similar between patients and healthy donors.

The germline V gene has CDR1 SGHNT and CDR2 YYREEE (reference sequence). CDR3 length: 16 residues. J gave up 3 bases and V 4 bases, and 9 bases lay outside the gene matches. The study, taken as a whole, reports: Sequencing from cDNA could over-represent high-TCR-expressing cells. It was among patients, rather than healthy donors, that naive, central memory and Treg TCRB repertoires appeared more similar.

The authors reverse transcribed all of the isolated RNA, so sequencing captured expressed TCRB transcripts. Measured with immunoSEQ multiplex PCR; TCRdb has only the in-frame clones, and not every one. The sample comprises some 160,000 clones, roughly 9.1% of which are singletons, and around 2.5% rests with the top ten. This clone showed up just a few times. Antigen: not known. Input material: central memory CD4+ T cells from blood. The gene calls are TRBV5-4 and TRBJ2-1; 8 bases fit TRBD2. The receptor's source is a woman aged 18-35 years in good health. The CDR3: CASSPEAGALYNEQFF. In DNA, the CDR3 is TGTGCCAGCAGCCCTGAAGCGGGGGCGCTCTACAATGAGCAGTTCTTC.